This TCR beta chain was captured by sequencing in a study of CXCR3-negative and CXCR3-positive naive CD8 T cells. Germline values: CDR1 SGDLS, CDR2 YYNGEE. The CDR3 loop spans 16 amino acids. As to this clonotype: Its target is unknown.

Findings and limits, study-wide: Similar TRBV-TRBJ gene usage was seen in naive CXCR3-negative and CXCR3-positive cells, but not in memory cells. More hydrophobic TRB CDR3s were found in CXCR3-positive naive cells than in CXCR3-negative naive cells.

UMI-tagged TRB cDNA libraries were built via 5' RACE. TCRdb re-called the 5' RACE reads and catalogs CDR3 proteins one per entry, DNA excluded. In total, the table holds 120,000 or so distinct CDR3 sequences. Sequencing was done on a sample of naive CXCR3+ CD8+ T cells from blood. Subset: CD45RO-CCR7+CD27+CD95- naive CD8+ T cells expressing CXCR3 (TNR3+). The V gene is TRBV9, the J gene TRBJ2-1. The source of this sequence is a human donor in good health. Some clones in this sample may be carry-over from other donors' samples. The CDR3 sequence: CASSVESGGPYNEQFF.